The next 19 T cell receptor beta chains were all read from a single sample in a study of cytomegalovirus exposure and HLA in healthy donors. Repertoires were generated with immunoSEQ multiplex PCR, while TCRdb's copy carries only in-frame clones and drops some. The sample yields about 130,000 clones, 75% to 90% seen once. The sequencing sample was made of PBMCs. These receptors were taken from a woman in her twenties or thirties in good health and CMV-seropositive.

This chain uses TRBV5-1 with TRBJ1-5, with 8 bases matching TRBD1. Germline V lookup: CDR1 SGHRS, CDR2 YFSETQ. V lost 0 bases, J lost 5 bases, and 4 bases stayed unmatched. The CDR3 consists of 15 residues. CDR3 sequence reads: CASSLGTGFHQPQHF. CDR3 DNA sequence: TGCGCCAGCAGCTTGGGGACAGGGTTCCATCAGCCCCAGCATTTT.

V and J are TRBV2 and TRBJ2-1, with 10 bases fitting TRBD2. The junction had 5 bases not matched to a gene; V was cut back by 5 bases and J by 4 bases. Germline CDR1 SNHLY, CDR2 FYNNEI. This CDR3 region has 15 residues. In DNA, the CDR3 is TGTGCCAGCAGTCCCGGGACTAGCGTATACAATGAGCAGTTCTTC. It is translated as CASSPGTSVYNEQFF.

The rearrangement uses TRBV9 and TRBJ1-2; no reliable D call. The CDR3 contains 13 residues. Germline values: CDR1 SGDLS, CDR2 YYNGEE. V was pared by 0 bases and J by 4 bases, with 7 bases between. The CDR3 DNA reads TGTGCCAGCAGCGTAGGGGGAGTCTATGGCTACACCTTC. Translated: CASSVGGVYGYTF.

The chain is built from TRBV27 and TRBJ2-3; a possible D gene is TRBD1 (5 bases). The CDR3 has 16 amino acids. V was trimmed by 1 base and J by 0 bases, leaving 11 bases between them. Per the germline V gene, CDR1 is MNHEY and CDR2 is SMNVEV (reference sequence). This CDR3 reads CASSLLSRVSTDTQYF. The CDR3, as DNA: TGTGCCAGCAGTTTATTATCCAGGGTCAGCACAGATACGCAGTATTTT.

This clone was detected once. This sequence joins TRBV7-2 and TRBJ1-4; 11 bases are a match to TRBD1. Trimming at V came to 5 bases and at J to 8 bases, leaving 10 bases not matched to a gene. The CDR3 is 16 residues long. Germline V gene sequence: CDR1 SGHTA, CDR2 FQGNSA. The CDR3 DNA reads as TGTGCCAGCAGCCCGGGACAGGGGGAAGCCTCCGAAAAACTGTTTTTT. Encoded protein: CASSPGQGEASEKLFF.

For the CDR3, the DNA is TGTGCCAGCAGTAGCGGGGGGGCTCAGGAGACCCAGTACTTC. Protein sequence: CASSSGGAQETQYF. This chain uses TRBV6-1 with TRBJ2-5, with 10 bases identical to TRBD2. V lost 5 bases and J lost 5; bases outside the gene matches: 5. There are 14 residues in the CDR3. Looked up from germline, CDR1 is MNHNS and CDR2 is SASEGT.

The chain combines TRBV2 with TRBJ2-3; 10 bases map to TRBD2. V shed 7 bases, J shed 5 bases, and the junction held 3 bases outside the gene matches. The CDR3 covers 13 residues. The germline gives CDR1 SNHLY, CDR2 FYNNEI. As DNA, the CDR3 is TGTGCCAGCAAGCCTAGCGGGAGAGATACGCAGTATTTT. This encodes CASKPSGRDTQYF.

V and J are TRBV7-8 and TRBJ1-5, with TRBD1 as a possible D gene (5 bases). The CDR3 has 15 residues. Trimming took 5 bases from V and 3 from J, leaving 14 bases between them. The germline V gene encodes CDR1 SGHVS and CDR2 FQNEAQ. Written as DNA, the CDR3 is TGTGCCAGCAGCCAGCTGGACAATTACAATCAGCCCCAGCATTTT. It is translated as CASSQLDNYNQPQHF.

CDR3 residues: CASSANPTGYRSGELFF. The CDR3, as DNA: TGTGCCAGCTCAGCAAACCCCACAGGGTATCGGAGCGGGGAGCTGTTTTTT. The rearrangement links TRBV18 to TRBJ2-2, with D possibly matching TRBD1 (6 bases). Germline-derived CDR1 and CDR2 are KGHSH and LQKENI. V dropped 5 bases and J dropped 7 bases, with 23 bases sitting between them. The CDR3 is 17 amino acids.

The chain has TRBV5-6 and TRBJ1-1; the D is unclear. CDR1 and CDR2 (germline): SGHDT, YYEEEE. Trimming removed 6 bases at V and 1 base at J, with 4 bases between. This CDR3 is 11 amino acids long. DNA of the CDR3: TGTGCCAGCACTAAGAACACTGAAGCTTTCTTT. This translates into CASTKNTEAFF.

The chain couples TRBV7-2 to TRBJ2-3, with 13 bases aligning to TRBD2. The CDR3 runs to 18 residues. With 4 bases clipped from V and 2 bases from J, the junction kept 9 bases outside the gene matches. Germline values: CDR1 SGHTA, CDR2 FQGNSA. The CDR3 DNA reads as TGTGCCAGCAGCTCAGAGCGGGGACTAGCGGGAACCACAGATACGCAGTATTTT. It specifies CASSSERGLAGTTDTQYF. The whole variable domain, remainder taken from reference TRBV7-2 and TRBJ2-3, is GAGVSQSPSNKVTEKGKDVELRCDPISGHTALYWYRQSLGQGLEFLIYFQGNSAPDKSGLPSDRFSAERTGGSVSTLTIQRTQQEDSAVYLCASSSERGLAGTTDTQYFGPGTRLTVL.

This chain uses TRBV27 with TRBJ2-7, with a tentative D call TRBD2 (5 bases). V gave up 4 bases and J gave up 8 bases, with 9 bases separating them. The CDR3 totals 11 residues. Germline values: CDR1 MNHEY, CDR2 SMNVEV (reference sequence). CDR3 DNA: TGTGCCAGCAGTTCCCCGGGAAAGCAGTACTTC. Residues: CASSSPGKQYF.

The rearrangement uses TRBV4-1 and TRBJ1-4, with a weak D call TRBD1 (6 bases). There are 15 residues in the CDR3. Germline values: CDR1 MGHRA, CDR2 YSYEKL. Trimming shortened V by 5 bases and J by 8 bases, and 18 bases separated the two germline ends. The CDR3 protein is CASSDDRWDREKLFF. In DNA, the CDR3 is TGCGCCAGCAGCGACGACAGGTGGGATCGAGAAAAACTGTTTTTT.

The chain is built from TRBV18 and TRBJ2-5, with D unresolved. CDR1 is KGHSH and CDR2 is LQKENI in the germline V gene. The V and J ends lost 0 bases and 5 bases respectively, with 10 bases between them. The CDR3 length is 14 residues. The CDR3 protein is CASSPPSDRETQYF. Written as DNA, the CDR3 is TGTGCCAGCTCACCACCCAGCGATCGGGAGACCCAGTACTTC.

The CDR3 here is CAWIGRQLISLSGNTIYF. The CDR3 DNA sequence: TGTGCCTGGATCGGGAGGCAGCTGATTTCTCTATCTGGAAACACCATATATTTT. The rearrangement links TRBV30 to TRBJ1-3; D gene uncertain. The CDR3 loop spans 18 amino acids. Trimming shortened V by 4 bases and J by 1 base, and 23 bases separated the two germline ends. CDR1 is GTSNPN and CDR2 is SVGIG in the germline V gene (reference sequence).

This rearrangement joins TRBV16 to TRBJ2-7; unclear D gene. Germline values: CDR1 KGHSY, CDR2 FQNENV. The CDR3 is 13 amino acids. Trimming removed 2 bases at V and 4 bases at J, with 9 bases between. CDR3 DNA sequence: TGTGCCAGCAGCCAACAACAAGATTACGAGCAGTACTTC. Residues: CASSQQQDYEQYF.

This clone was detected only once. The V and J genes are TRBV27 and TRBJ1-4; TRBD1 agrees at 9 bases. The junction had 6 bases not matched to a gene; V was cut back by 5 bases and J by 2 bases. The CDR3 extends over 16 amino acids. Germline loops: CDR1 MNHEY, CDR2 SMNVEV (reference sequence). DNA of the CDR3: TGTGCCAGCAGTCCGGGGACAGGGTGGACTAATGAAAAACTGTTTTTT. Translating gives CASSPGTGWTNEKLFF.

CDR3 in amino acids: CASSQSSSTDTQYF. CDR3 DNA sequence: TGCGCCAGCAGTCAATCGTCTAGCACAGATACGCAGTATTTT. V is TRBV23-1 and J is TRBJ2-3; D is unresolved. TRBV23-1 carries the ORF label, with uncertain function. The CDR3 has 14 residues. V was clipped by 0 bases and J by 0 bases, with 4 bases between them.

This clone occurred once. The genes are TRBV15 and TRBJ2-7; 12 bases fit TRBD2. V shed 6 bases and J 3 bases; nucleotides not matched to a gene: 9. Per germline, CDR1 LNHNV and CDR2 YYDKDF (reference sequence). This CDR3 has 16 residues. CDR3 protein: CATSPRLAGGGYEQYF. In nucleotides, the CDR3 is TGTGCCACCAGTCCCCGGCTAGCGGGAGGGGGCTACGAGCAGTACTTC.